This T cell receptor (beta chain) is drawn from a study of blood T cells in healthy people across ages. Study details: Using template switching, researchers captured about one barcoded beta molecule for each two T cells.

A second roughly 6 to 11 cycle PCR used barcoded and J-beta primers. Unique molecular identifiers of 12 random nucleotides labeled each cDNA. Each CDR3 protein gets one entry after TCRdb re-called the 5' RACE reads with MiXCR. The profile covers about 940,000 distinct CDR3 sequences, with around 46% appearing a single time and around an eighth taken by the ten largest. The CDR3 is made up of 14 amino acids. Between the trimmed V and J ends, which lost 5 bases and 5 bases, there was a span of 13 bases. The origin of this receptor is a man aged 25-40 years in good health. Sequencing input: blood. The V and J genes are TRBV12-3 or TRBV12-4 and TRBJ2-1; D is unclear. The CDR3 nucleotides are TGTGCCAGCAGTCCCACCGTCGAACACAATGAGCAGTTCTTC. Its protein is CASSPTVEHNEQFF.